This entry lists 5 T cell receptor beta chains sequenced from one sample in a study of blood T cell repertoires in COVID-19. This table comes from immunoSEQ multiplex PCR, and its TCRdb copy is limited to in-frame clones, with some not included. Altogether under 200,000 clones are present, around 83% being singletons, with the ten largest covering about 1.6%. Input material: peripheral blood. All receptors come from a human donor in a cohort sampled during active COVID-19.

The V gene is TRBV28, the J gene TRBJ2-1; D is undetermined. Germline V gene sequence: CDR1 MDHEN, CDR2 SYDVKM. Trimming took 1 base from V and 6 from J, leaving 10 bases between them. This CDR3 is built from 14 residues. The CDR3 region is CASSLYSGPNEQFF. Here the CDR3 DNA reads TGTGCCAGCAGTTTATACTCTGGGCCCAATGAGCAGTTCTTC. Based on the CDR3 plus reference TRBV28 and TRBJ2-1, the full variable domain is DVKVTQSSRYLVKRTGEKVFLECVQDMDHENMFWYRQDPGLGLRLIYFSYDVKMKEKGDIPEGYSVSREKKERFSLILESASTNQTSMYLCASSLYSGPNEQFFGPGTRLTVL.

The chain uses TRBV3-1 (or the pseudogene TRBV3-2) and TRBJ1-2; D might be TRBD1 (6 bases). The germline CDR1 and CDR2 sequences are LGHDT and YNNKEL (reference sequence). The CDR3 has 15 residues. Trimming took 0 bases from V and 4 from J, leaving 12 bases between them. For the CDR3, the DNA is TGTGCCAGCAGCCAAGATGGGGGGGGCTCCTATGGCTACACCTTC. It is translated as CASSQDGGGSYGYTF.

The V call is TRBV12-5, the J call TRBJ2-6; D is ambiguous. V was clipped by 0 bases and J by 0 bases, with 6 bases between them. CDR1 and CDR2 from the germline V gene are LGHNT and FRNRAP. The CDR3 totals 16 residues. CDR3 amino acids: CASGLVYSSGANVLTF. The CDR3 DNA reads TGTGCTAGTGGTTTGGTATACAGCTCTGGGGCCAACGTCCTGACTTTC.

The chain has TRBV11-2 and TRBJ2-6, with D possibly TRBD2 on 5 matching bases. This CDR3 has 17 amino acids. Trimming shortened V by 6 bases and J by 2 bases, and 17 bases separated the two germline ends. Germline loops: CDR1 SGHAT, CDR2 FQNNGV. The CDR3 loop reads CASSNLRVRAGANVLTF. CDR3 nucleotide sequence: TGTGCCAGCAGTAACCTTAGGGTGAGGGCTGGGGCCAACGTCCTGACTTTC.

This chain uses TRBV7-2 with TRBJ2-7; TRBD1 might be the D (6 bases). Germline V CDR1 and CDR2: SGHTA, FQGNSA. V was pared by 8 bases and J by 2 bases, with 16 bases between. This CDR3 spans 14 amino acids. The DNA for the CDR3 is TGTGCCAGCGCCCCCAGGGGATTACCCTACGAGCAGTACTTC. This sequence encodes CASAPRGLPYEQYF.